This T cell receptor beta chain was sequenced in a study of T cell repertoires in cytomegalovirus infection. Study-level background: Indications of both CMV infection and matching HLA type were provided by public TCR beta signatures.

This clonotype appeared many times. Its antigen is unknown. The length of the CDR3 is 11 residues. V dropped 9 bases and J dropped 1 base, with 7 bases sitting between them. Per germline, CDR1 MNHNS and CDR2 SASEGT. Points from the study as a whole: In two of eight donors, the top clonotype was HLA-C-restricted CMV-specific. Pooled public TCR beta family frequency picked out CMV carriers with the relevant HLA.

Each CDR3 protein is one row after TCRdb ran MiXCR on the reads. The table includes roughly 500,000 distinct CDR3 sequences, 15% to 20% detected once. The specimen sequenced was CD8+ T cells from PBMCs. The sequence was collected from a human donor in good health (CMV status not recorded). Some clones in this sample may be carry-over from other donors' samples. The chain links TRBV6-1 to TRBJ2-7, with no clear D. The CDR3 sequence is CASGISYEQYF. CDR3 nucleotide sequence: TGTGCCAGTGGCATTTCCTACGAGCAGTACTTC.